Included here is one T cell receptor (beta chain) sequence, with context. Its antigen is not yet known. No per-base quality is available; no much larger clone lies one base away. The sample is drawn from a study of IL-17A CD8 T cells in psoriatic arthritis synovium. In the study overall: The goal of the study was to characterize the phenotype, molecular profile and function of synovial IL-17A+CD8+ T cells in the pathogenesis of psoriatic arthritis. What the authors observed across the whole study: In a couple of patients, many Tc17 clones also appeared in the synovial Tc1 population, producing Morisita overlap indices above 0.75. Only three patients were covered by TCR sequencing, and this limited sample size was acknowledged by the authors. Cells came from synovial fluid rather than synovial tissue, since no psoriatic arthritis synovial tissue samples were available. Although over 4% of the repertoire was occupied by some individual clones, most synovial CD8+ subsets remained polyclonal.

The germline V gene encodes CDR1 MRHNA and CDR2 SNTAGT. Trimming costs V 3 bases and J 0 bases, and their ends lie 10 bases apart. The CDR3 numbers 15 residues from cysteine through phenylalanine. This entry keeps only the CDR3 DNA: 45 bases, framed from base 1. CD3+ T cells, isolated magnetically, got about 1.4 hours of stimulation with PMA and ionomycin and were then labeled using IL-17A and IFNgamma cytokine secretion assays. Synovial fluid effusions were aspirated from actively inflamed joints of psoriatic arthritis patients. Memory CD8+ T cells in synovial fluid were sorted patient by patient into Tc17 (IL-17A+) cells, bulk memory cells and Tc1 (IL-17A-IFNgamma+) cells in order to compare their TCR repertoires. The Classification of Psoriatic Arthritis Study Group (CASPAR) criteria were met by the psoriatic arthritis patients. Cytokine-secreting cells were counterstained with viability dye and anti-CD3, CD8, CD14 and CD4 antibodies and sorted on a BD FACSAria. Sorted CD8+ T cell subsets from the synovial fluid of a few patients with psoriatic arthritis were subjected to TCRbeta sequencing. Synovial fluid mononuclear cells were isolated using Lymphoprep and were cryopreserved in liquid nitrogen prior to use. The medium used for cryopreservation was made up of about 50% fetal calf serum and around 9.6% dimethyl sulfoxide.

After DNA extraction (Qiagen), TCRbeta V-D-J rearrangements underwent bias-controlled amplification and then high-throughput sequencing (immunoSEQ; Adaptive Biotech). The authors processed their data as follows. The immunoSEQ Analyzer platform was used for sequence-level analysis of productive sequences. Clonality was calculated as 1 minus Pielou's evenness, with values ranging from 0 (highly polyclonal) to 1 (monoclonal). How much repertoires overlapped between subsets was quantified with the Morisita index, which goes from 0 (no similarity) to 1 (complete similarity). The source is immuneACCESS, and TCRdb retained only in-frame sequences with V and J called. Part of the clones is not carried over; for the studies checked, unresolved V genes explain less than half of this, and the remainder is unexplained. Clone size and the V and J calls come from that table; the DNA yielded D and trimming. The sample data list around 2,000 clones, and over 55% of these were observed just once. The ten largest clonotypes hold 9.5% to 12% of the sample.

The TCR originated in a human donor with psoriatic arthritis. Recombination connected TRBV6-4 to TRBJ2-3; a tentative D call is TRBD1 (5 bases match). The sequenced material came from IFN-gamma+ CD8+ T cells from synovial fluid. In light of the paper, this sample's cell subset or site label describes: IL-17A-IFNgamma+ memory CD8+ (Tc1) cells. CDR3 protein: CASSEEQGSTDTQYF. The nucleotide sequence is TGTGCCAGCAGTGAAGAGCAGGGAAGCACAGATACGCAGTATTTT.